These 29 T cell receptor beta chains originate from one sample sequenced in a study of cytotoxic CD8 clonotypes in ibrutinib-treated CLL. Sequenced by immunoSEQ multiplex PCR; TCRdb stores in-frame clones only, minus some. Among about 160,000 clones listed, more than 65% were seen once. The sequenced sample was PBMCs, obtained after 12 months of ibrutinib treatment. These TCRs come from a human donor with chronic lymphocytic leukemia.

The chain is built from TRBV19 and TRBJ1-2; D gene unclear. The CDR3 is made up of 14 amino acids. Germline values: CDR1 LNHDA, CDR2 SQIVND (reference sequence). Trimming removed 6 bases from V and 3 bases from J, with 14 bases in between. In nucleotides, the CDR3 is TGTGCCAGTAGGGCCGGGGATCGGGACTATGGCTACACCTTC. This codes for CASRAGDRDYGYTF. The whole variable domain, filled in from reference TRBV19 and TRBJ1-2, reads DGGITQSPKYLFRKEGQNVTLSCEQNLNHDAMYWYRQDPGQGLRLIYYSQIVNDFQKGDIAEGYSVSREKKESFPLTVTSAQKNPTAFYLCASRAGDRDYGYTFGSGTRLTVV.

CDR3 sequence (DNA): TGTGCCAGCAGCCTTAACGGAGGGGACGAGCAGTACTTC. Its translation is CASSLNGGDEQYF. The chain couples TRBV11-1 to TRBJ2-7, with D possibly matching TRBD2 (6 bases). Trimming stripped 5 bases from V and 5 bases from J, with 13 bases between. In germline, CDR1 is SGHAT, CDR2 FQDESV (reference sequence). The CDR3 has 13 amino acids.

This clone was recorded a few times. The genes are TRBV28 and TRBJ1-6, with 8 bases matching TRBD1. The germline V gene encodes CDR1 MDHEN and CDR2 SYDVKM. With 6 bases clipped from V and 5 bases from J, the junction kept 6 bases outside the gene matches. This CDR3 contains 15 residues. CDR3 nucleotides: TGTGCCAGCAGACCCCACAGGGGGAATAATTCACCCCTCCACTTT. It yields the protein CASRPHRGNNSPLHF.

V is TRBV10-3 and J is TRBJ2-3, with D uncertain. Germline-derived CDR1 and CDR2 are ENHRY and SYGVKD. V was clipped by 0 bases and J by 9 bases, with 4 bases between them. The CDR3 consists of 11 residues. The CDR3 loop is CAISESGTQYF. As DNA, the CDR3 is TGTGCCATCAGTGAGTCAGGGACGCAGTATTTT.

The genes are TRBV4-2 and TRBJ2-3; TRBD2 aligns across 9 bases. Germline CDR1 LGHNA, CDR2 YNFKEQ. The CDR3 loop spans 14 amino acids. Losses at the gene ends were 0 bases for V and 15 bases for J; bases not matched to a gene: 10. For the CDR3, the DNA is TGTGCCAGCAGCCAAGATCCCGGCGGGGGGGCCCTATATTTT. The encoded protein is CASSQDPGGGALYF.

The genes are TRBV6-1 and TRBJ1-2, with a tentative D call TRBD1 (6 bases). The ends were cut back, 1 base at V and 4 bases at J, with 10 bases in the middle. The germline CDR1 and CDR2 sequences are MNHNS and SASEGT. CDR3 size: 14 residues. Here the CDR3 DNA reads TGTGCCAGCAGTGAAGAGGACAGAAGCTATGGCTACACCTTC. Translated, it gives CASSEEDRSYGYTF.

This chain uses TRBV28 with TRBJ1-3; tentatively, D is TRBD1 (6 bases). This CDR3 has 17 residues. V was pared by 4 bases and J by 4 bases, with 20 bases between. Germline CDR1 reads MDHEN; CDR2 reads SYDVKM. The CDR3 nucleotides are TGTGCCAGCAGTTCCTTACTACAGGGAGAAACAGGAAACACCATATATTTT. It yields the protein CASSSLLQGETGNTIYF.

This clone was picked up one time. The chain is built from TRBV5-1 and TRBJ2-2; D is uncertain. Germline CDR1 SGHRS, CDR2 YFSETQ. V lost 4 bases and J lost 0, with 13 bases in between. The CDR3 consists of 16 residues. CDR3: CASSETGFANTGELFF. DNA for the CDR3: TGCGCCAGCAGCGAGACGGGTTTCGCGAACACCGGGGAGCTGTTTTTT.

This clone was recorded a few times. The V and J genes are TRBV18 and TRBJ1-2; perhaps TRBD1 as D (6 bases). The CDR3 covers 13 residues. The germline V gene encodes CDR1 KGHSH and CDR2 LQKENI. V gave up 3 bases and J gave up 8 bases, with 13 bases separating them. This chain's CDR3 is CASSPGQKGGYTF. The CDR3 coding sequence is TGTGCCAGCTCACCCGGACAGAAAGGGGGCTACACCTTC.

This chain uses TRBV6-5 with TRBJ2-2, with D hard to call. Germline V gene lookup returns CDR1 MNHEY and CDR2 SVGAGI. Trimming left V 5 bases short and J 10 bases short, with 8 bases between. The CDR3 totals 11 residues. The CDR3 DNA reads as TGTGCCAGCAGTCCCTTAGTGGAGCTGTTTTTT. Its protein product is CASSPLVELFF.

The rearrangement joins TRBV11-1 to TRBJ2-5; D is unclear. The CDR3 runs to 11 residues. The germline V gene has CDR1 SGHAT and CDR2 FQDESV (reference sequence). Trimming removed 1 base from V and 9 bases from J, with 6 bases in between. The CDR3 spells CASSLGAPQYF. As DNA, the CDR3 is TGTGCCAGCAGCTTAGGGGCCCCCCAGTACTTC.

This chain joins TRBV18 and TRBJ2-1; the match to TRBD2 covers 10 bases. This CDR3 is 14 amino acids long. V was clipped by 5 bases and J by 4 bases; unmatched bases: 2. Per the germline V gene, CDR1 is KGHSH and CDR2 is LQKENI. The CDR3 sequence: CASSLAGGYNEQFF. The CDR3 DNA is TGTGCCAGCTCATTAGCGGGGGGTTACAATGAGCAGTTCTTC.

CDR3: CASSWTGLNTGELFF. The CDR3 DNA reads as TGTGCCAGCAGTTGGACAGGGTTAAACACCGGGGAGCTGTTTTTT. The rearrangement uses TRBV6-5 and TRBJ2-2, with TRBD1 matching 8 bases. The germline V gene has CDR1 MNHEY and CDR2 SVGAGI. The CDR3 is made up of 15 amino acids. Trimming removed 4 bases from V and 2 bases from J; junction bases left unmatched: 3.

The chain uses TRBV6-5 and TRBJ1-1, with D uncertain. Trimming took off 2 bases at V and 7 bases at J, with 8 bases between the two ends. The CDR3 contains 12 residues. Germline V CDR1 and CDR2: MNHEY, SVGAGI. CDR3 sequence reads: CASSYRAGEAFF. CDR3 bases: TGTGCCAGCAGTTACAGGGCAGGTGAAGCTTTCTTT.

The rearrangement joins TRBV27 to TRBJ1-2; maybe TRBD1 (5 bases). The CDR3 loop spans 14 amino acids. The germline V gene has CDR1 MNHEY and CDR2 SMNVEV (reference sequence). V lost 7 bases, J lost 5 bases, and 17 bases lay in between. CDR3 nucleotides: TGTGCCAGCACCCCAGGGAGGGGTCAGTATGGCTACACCTTC. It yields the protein CASTPGRGQYGYTF.

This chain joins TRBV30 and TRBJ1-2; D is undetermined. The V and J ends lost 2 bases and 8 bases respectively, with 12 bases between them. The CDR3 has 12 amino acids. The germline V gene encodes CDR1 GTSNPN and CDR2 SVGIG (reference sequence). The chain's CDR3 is CAWSKGITGYTF. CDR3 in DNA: TGTGCCTGGAGTAAGGGAATCACCGGCTACACCTTC.

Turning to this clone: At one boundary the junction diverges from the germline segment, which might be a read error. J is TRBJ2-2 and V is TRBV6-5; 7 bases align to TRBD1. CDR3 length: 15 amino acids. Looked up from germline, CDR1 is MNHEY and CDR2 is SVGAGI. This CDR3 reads CASSYEGAKHRGAVF. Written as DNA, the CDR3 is TGTGCCAGCAGTTACGAGGGGGCCAAACACCGGGGAGCTGTTTTT.

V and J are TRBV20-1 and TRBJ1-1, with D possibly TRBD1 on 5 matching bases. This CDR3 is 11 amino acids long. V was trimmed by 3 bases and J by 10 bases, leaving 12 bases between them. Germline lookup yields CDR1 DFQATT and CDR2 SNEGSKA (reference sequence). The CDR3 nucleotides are TGCAGTGCTAGGGGGGGGGATGCAGCTTTCTTT. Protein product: CSARGGDAAFF.

CDR3 DNA: TGTGCCAGCAGGGTGAGGGGGTGGGGAAACACTGAAGCTTTCTTT. This encodes CASRVRGWGNTEAFF. The genes are TRBV7-2 and TRBJ1-1; tentative D call: TRBD1 (6 bases). The germline V gene encodes CDR1 SGHTA and CDR2 FQGNSA. V lost 6 bases, J lost 2 bases, and 16 bases lay in between. The CDR3 covers 15 residues.

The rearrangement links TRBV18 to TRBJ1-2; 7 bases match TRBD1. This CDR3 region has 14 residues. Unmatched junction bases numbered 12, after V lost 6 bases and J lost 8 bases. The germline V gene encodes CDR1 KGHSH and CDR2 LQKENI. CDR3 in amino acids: CASSRDSAPTGYTF. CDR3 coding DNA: TGTGCCAGCTCCCGGGACAGCGCCCCAACGGGCTACACCTTC. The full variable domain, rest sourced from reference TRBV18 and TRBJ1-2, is NAGVMQNPRHLVRRRGQEARLRCSPMKGHSHVYWYRQLPEEGLKFMVYLQKENIIDESGMPKERFSAEFPKEGPSILRIQQVVRGDSAAYFCASSRDSAPTGYTFGSGTRLTVV.

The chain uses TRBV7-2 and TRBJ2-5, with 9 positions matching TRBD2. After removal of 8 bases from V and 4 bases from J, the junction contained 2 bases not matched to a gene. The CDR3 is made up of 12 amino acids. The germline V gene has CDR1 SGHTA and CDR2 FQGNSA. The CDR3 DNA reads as TGTGCCAGCCTTAGCGGGGGAGAGACCCAGTACTTC. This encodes CASLSGGETQYF. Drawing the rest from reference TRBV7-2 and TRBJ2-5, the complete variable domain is GAGVSQSPSNKVTEKGKDVELRCDPISGHTALYWYRQSLGQGLEFLIYFQGNSAPDKSGLPSDRFSAERTGGSVSTLTIQRTQQEDSAVYLCASLSGGETQYFGPGTRLLVL.

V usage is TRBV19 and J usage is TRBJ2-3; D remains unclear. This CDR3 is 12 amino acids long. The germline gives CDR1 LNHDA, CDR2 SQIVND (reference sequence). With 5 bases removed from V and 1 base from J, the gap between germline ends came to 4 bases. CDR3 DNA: TGTGCCAGTAGTCCGCGCACAGATACGCAGTATTTT. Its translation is CASSPRTDTQYF.

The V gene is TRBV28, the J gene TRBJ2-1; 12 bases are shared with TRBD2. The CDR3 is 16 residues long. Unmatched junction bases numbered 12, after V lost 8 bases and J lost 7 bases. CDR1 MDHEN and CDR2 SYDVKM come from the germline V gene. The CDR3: CASSPRTTSGRNEQFF. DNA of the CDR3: TGTGCCAGCTCCCCCCGTACGACTAGCGGGAGAAATGAGCAGTTCTTC.

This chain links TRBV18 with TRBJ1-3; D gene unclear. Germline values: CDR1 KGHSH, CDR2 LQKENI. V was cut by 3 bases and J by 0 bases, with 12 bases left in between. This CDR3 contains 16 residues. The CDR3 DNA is TGTGCCAGCTCACCGGGAGGAACTTACTCTGGAAACACCATATATTTT. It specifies CASSPGGTYSGNTIYF.

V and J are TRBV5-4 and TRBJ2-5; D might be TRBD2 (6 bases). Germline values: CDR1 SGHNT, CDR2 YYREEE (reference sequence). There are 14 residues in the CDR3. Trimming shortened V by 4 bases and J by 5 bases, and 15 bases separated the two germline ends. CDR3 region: CASSQGTVYETQYF. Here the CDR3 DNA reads TGTGCCAGCAGCCAAGGGACTGTCTATGAGACCCAGTACTTC.

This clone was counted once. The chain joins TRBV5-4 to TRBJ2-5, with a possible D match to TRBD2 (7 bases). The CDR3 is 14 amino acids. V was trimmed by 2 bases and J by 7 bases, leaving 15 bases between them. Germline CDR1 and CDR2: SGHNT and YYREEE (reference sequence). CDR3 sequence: CASSFMGGRGTQYF. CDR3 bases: TGTGCCAGCAGCTTTATGGGGGGGCGCGGGACCCAGTACTTC.

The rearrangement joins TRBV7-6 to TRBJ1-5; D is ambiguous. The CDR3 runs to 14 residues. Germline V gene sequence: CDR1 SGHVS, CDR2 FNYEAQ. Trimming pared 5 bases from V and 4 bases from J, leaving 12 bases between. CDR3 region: CASSLNGPNQPQHF. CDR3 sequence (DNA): TGTGCCAGCAGCCTAAATGGCCCAAATCAGCCCCAGCATTTT.

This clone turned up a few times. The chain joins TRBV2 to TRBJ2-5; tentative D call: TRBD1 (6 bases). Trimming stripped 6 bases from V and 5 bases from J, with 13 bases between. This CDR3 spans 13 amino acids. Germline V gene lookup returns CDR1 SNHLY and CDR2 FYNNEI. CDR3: CASRKGVWETQYF. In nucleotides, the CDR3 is TGTGCCAGCAGGAAGGGGGTTTGGGAGACCCAGTACTTC.

CDR3 region: CASSLAGLSGNTIYF. The CDR3 DNA reads TGCGCCAGCAGCCTTGCTGGGCTCTCTGGAAACACCATATATTTT. The chain recombines TRBV5-1 with TRBJ1-3; no firm D call. The V end lost 4 bases, the J end lost 0 bases, and 11 bases lay between the germline ends. Germline-derived CDR1 and CDR2 are SGHRS and YFSETQ. CDR3 length: 15 amino acids.